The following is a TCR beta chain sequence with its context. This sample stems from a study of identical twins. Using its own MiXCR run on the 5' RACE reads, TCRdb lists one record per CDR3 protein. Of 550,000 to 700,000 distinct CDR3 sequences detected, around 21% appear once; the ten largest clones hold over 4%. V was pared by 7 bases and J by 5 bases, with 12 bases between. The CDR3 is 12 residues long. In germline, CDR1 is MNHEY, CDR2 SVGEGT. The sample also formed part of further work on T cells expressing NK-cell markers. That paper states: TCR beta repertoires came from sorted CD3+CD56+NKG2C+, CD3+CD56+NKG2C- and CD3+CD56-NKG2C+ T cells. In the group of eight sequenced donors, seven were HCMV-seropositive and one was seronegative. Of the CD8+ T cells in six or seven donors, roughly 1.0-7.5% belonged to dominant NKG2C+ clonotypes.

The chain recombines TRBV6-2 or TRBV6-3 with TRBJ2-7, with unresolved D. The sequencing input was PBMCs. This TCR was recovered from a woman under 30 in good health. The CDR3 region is CASTPGRNEQYF. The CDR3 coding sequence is TGTGCCAGCACCCCCGGAAGGAACGAGCAGTACTTC.